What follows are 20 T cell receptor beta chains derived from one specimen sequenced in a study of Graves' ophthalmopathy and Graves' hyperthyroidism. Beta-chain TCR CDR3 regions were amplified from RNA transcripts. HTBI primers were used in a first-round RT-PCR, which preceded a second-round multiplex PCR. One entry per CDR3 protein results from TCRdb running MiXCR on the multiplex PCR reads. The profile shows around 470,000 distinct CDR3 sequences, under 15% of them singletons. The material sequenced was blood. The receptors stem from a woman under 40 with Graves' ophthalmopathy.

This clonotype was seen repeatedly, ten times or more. The CDR3 sequence: CASSADRRNTEAFF. DNA for the CDR3: TGCGCCAGCAGCGCGGACAGGAGAAACACTGAAGCTTTCTTT. The genes are TRBV5-1 and TRBJ1-1, with TRBD1 matching 7 bases. Germline lookup yields CDR1 SGHRS and CDR2 YFSETQ. Trimming cost V 4 bases and J 2 bases; bases outside gene matches: 5. The CDR3 sequence is 14 residues long.

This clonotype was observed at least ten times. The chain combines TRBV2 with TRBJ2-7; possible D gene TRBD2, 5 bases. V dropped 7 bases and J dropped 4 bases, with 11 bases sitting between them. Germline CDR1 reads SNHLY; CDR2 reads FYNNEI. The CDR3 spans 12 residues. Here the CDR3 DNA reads TGTGCCAGCACCCTGGACTTTTACGAGCAGTACTTC. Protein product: CASTLDFYEQYF.

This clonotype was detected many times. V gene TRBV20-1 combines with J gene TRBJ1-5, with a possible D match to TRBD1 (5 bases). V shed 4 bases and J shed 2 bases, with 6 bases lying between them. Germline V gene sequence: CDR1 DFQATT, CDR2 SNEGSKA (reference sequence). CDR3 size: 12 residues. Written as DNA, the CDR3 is TGCAGTGCTACACAGGGCAATCAGCCCCAGCATTTT. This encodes CSATQGNQPQHF.

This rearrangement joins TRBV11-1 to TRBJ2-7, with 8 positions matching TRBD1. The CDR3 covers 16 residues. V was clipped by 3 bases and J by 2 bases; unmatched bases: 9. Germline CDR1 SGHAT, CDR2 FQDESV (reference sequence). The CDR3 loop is CASSLRYLGQAYEQYF. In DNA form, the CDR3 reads TGTGCCAGCAGCTTGCGGTACCTGGGACAGGCCTACGAGCAGTACTTC.

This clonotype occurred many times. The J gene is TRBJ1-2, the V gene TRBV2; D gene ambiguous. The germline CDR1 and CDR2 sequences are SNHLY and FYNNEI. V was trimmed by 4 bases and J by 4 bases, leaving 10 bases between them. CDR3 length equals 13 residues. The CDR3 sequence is CASSVGSAYGYTF. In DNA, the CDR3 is TGTGCCAGCAGTGTCGGAAGTGCCTATGGCTACACCTTC.

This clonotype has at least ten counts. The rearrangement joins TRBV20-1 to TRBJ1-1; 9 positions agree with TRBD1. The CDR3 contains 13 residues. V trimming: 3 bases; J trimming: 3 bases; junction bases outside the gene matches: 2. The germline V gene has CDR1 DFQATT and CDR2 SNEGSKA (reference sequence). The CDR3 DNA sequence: TGCAGTGCTAGGGGGGACAGGGACACTGAAGCTTTCTTT. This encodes CSARGDRDTEAFF.

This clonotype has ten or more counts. The CDR3 DNA is TGTGCCAGCAGACCTCCCCTCCGGCGGAAAGCTAACTATGGCTACACCTTC. It is translated as CASRPPLRRKANYGYTF. The chain has TRBV28 and TRBJ1-2; D gene ambiguous. The V gene lost 6 bases and the J gene lost 0 bases, with 20 bases spanning the gap. The germline V gene encodes CDR1 MDHEN and CDR2 SYDVKM. The CDR3 is made up of 17 amino acids.

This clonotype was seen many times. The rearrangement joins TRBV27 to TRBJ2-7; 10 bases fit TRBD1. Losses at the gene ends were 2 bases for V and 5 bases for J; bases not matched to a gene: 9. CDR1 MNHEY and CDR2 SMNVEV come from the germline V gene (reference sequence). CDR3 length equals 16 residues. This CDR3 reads CASSLRDRGPINEQYF. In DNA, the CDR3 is TGTGCCAGCAGTTTAAGGGACAGGGGACCGATTAACGAGCAGTACTTC.

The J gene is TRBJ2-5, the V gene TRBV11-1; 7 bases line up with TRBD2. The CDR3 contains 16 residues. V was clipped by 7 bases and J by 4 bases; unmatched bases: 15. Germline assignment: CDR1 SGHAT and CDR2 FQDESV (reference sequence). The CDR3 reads CASTKARGSGGETQYF. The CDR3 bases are TGTGCCAGCACCAAGGCACGCGGGAGCGGAGGAGAGACCCAGTACTTC.

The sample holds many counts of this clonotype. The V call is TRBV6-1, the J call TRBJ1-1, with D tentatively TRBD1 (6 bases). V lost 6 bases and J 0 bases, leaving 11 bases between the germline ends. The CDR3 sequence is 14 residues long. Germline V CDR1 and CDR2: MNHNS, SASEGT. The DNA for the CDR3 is TGTGCCAGCAGGAGACAGGTATTGAACACTGAAGCTTTCTTT. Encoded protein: CASRRQVLNTEAFF.

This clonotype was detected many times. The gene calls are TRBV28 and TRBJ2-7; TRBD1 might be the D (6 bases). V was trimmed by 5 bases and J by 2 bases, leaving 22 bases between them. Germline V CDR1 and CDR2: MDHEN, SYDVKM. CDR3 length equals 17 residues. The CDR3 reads CASSPHDQGLFTYEQYF. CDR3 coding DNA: TGTGCCAGCAGTCCCCACGATCAGGGGCTTTTTACCTACGAGCAGTACTTC.

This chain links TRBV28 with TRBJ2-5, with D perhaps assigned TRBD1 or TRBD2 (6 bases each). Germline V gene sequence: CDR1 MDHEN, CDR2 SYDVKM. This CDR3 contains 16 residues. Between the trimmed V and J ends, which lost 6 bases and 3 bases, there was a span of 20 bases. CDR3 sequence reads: CASSTPPEGGKETQYF. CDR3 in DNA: TGTGCCAGCAGCACCCCCCCGGAGGGGGGAAAAGAGACCCAGTACTTC.

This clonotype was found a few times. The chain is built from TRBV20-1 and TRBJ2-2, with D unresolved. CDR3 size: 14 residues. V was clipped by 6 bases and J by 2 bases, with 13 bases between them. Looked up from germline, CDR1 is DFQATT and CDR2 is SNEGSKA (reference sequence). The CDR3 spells CSASQSANTGELFF. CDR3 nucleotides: TGCAGTGCCAGCCAGAGCGCTAACACCGGGGAGCTGTTTTTT.

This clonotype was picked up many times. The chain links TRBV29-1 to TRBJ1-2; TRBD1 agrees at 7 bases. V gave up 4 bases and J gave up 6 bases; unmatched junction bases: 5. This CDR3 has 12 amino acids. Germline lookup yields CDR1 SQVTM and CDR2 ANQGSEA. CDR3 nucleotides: TGCAGCGTTGTACAGGGGTATAATGGCTACACCTTC. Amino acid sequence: CSVVQGYNGYTF.

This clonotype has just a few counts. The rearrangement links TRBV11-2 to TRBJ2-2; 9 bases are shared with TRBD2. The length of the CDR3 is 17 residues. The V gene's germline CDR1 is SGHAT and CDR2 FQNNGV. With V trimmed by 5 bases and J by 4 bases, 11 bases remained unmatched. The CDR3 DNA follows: TGTGCCAGCAGCCCCCGAATAGCGGGAGCTAGCACCGGGGAGCTGTTTTTT. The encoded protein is CASSPRIAGASTGELFF. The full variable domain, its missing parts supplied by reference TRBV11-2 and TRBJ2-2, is EAGVAQSPRYKIIEKRQSVAFWCNPISGHATLYWYQQILGQGPKLLIQFQNNGVVDDSQLPKDRFSAERLKGVDSTLKIQPAKLEDSAVYLCASSPRIAGASTGELFFGEGSRLTVL.

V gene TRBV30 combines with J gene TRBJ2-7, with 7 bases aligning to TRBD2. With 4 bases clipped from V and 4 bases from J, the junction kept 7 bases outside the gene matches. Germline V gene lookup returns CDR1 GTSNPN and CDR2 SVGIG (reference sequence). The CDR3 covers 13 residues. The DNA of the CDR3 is TGTGCCTGGACTGTGAGCGGGACTTACGAGCAGTACTTC. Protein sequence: CAWTVSGTYEQYF.

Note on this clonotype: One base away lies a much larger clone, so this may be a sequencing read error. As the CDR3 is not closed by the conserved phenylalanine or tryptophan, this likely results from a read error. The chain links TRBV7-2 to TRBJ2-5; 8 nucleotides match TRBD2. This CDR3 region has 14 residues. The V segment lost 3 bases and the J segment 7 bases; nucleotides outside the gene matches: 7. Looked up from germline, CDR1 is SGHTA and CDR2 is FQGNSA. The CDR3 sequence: CASSLGLEVATQYI. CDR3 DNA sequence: TGTGCCAGCAGCTTGGGACTAGAAGTAGCGACCCAGTACATC.

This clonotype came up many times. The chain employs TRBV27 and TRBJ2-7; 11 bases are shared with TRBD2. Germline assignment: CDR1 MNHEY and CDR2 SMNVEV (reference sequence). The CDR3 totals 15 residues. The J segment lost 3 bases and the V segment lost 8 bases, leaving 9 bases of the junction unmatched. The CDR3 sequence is CASGEGLAESYEQYF. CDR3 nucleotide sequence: TGTGCCAGCGGAGAGGGACTAGCGGAGAGCTACGAGCAGTACTTC.

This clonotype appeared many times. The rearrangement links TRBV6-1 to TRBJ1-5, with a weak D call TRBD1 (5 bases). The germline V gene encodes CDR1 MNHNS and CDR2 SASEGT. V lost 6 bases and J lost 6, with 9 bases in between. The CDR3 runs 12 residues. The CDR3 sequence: CASRERGQPQHF. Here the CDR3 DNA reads TGTGCCAGCAGGGAAAGGGGTCAGCCCCAGCATTTT.

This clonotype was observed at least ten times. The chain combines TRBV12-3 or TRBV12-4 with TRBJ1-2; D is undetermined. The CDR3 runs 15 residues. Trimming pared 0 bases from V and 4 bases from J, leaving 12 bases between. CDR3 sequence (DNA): TGTGCCAGCAGTTTAGCCTGGGAGGGAAGCTATGGCTACACCTTC. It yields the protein CASSLAWEGSYGYTF.